These 32 T cell receptor beta chains were sequenced from one sample in a study of blood T cell repertoires in COVID-19. Produced via immunoSEQ multiplex PCR; TCRdb's table is partial and in-frame only. The sample records roughly 34,000 clones, 80% being singletons. Sequences were obtained from peripheral blood. These receptors were taken from a woman aged 70 to 79 with acute or convalescent COVID-19.

J is TRBJ2-3 and V is TRBV6-8, with TRBD2 matching 11 bases. The CDR3 totals 15 residues. Per germline, CDR1 MNHGY and CDR2 SAAAGT. Trimming at V came to 4 bases and at J to 8 bases, leaving 8 bases not matched to a gene. The DNA of the CDR3 is TGTGCCAGCAGTTCATTAGCGGGGGGGACAAGTACGCAGTATTTT. It encodes CASSSLAGGTSTQYF.

This clone was detected only a few times. V is TRBV6-5 and J is TRBJ2-2; no clear D. The germline V gene has CDR1 MNHEY and CDR2 SVGAGI. This CDR3 spans 14 amino acids. V was clipped by 0 bases and J by 4 bases, with 6 bases between them. CDR3 sequence (DNA): TGTGCCAGCAGTTACTCACAGATCACCGGGGAGCTGTTTTTT. It encodes CASSYSQITGELFF.

The genes are TRBV5-1 and TRBJ2-1; a weak D match, TRBD2 (5 bases). Between the trimmed V and J ends, which lost 3 bases and 10 bases, there was a span of 14 bases. Germline CDR1 SGHRS, CDR2 YFSETQ. This CDR3 is 13 amino acids long. CDR3 protein: CASSYDGVGEQFF. CDR3 DNA: TGCGCCAGCAGCTACGACGGGGTAGGGGAGCAGTTCTTC. The whole variable domain, remainder taken from reference TRBV5-1 and TRBJ2-1, is KAGVTQTPRYLIKTRGQQVTLSCSPISGHRSVSWYQQTPGQGLQFLFEYFSETQRNKGNFPGRFSGRQFSNSRSEMNVSTLELGDSALYLCASSYDGVGEQFFGPGTRLTVL.

This sequence joins TRBV5-1 and TRBJ2-5; 9 bases line up with TRBD2. With 0 bases clipped from V and 4 bases from J, the junction kept 7 bases outside the gene matches. From germline, CDR1 is SGHRS and CDR2 YFSETQ. This CDR3 has 16 amino acids. CDR3 in amino acids: CASSLGWTSVRETQYF. The CDR3, as DNA: TGCGCCAGCAGCTTGGGCTGGACTAGCGTCCGAGAGACCCAGTACTTC.

This clone was recorded only once. The chain couples TRBV2 to TRBJ1-2, with D perhaps matching TRBD1 (5 bases). The ends were cut back, 4 bases at V and 7 bases at J, with 13 bases in the middle. The germline CDR1 and CDR2 sequences are SNHLY and FYNNEI. This CDR3 comprises 13 residues. The DNA for the CDR3 is TGTGCCAGCAGTGTCCGGACCGGGGGTGGCTACACCTTC. Translating gives CASSVRTGGGYTF.

The genes are TRBV7-2 and TRBJ2-1, with 8 bases that match TRBD2. With 5 bases clipped from V and 9 bases from J, the junction kept 9 bases outside the gene matches. This CDR3 contains 14 residues. From germline, CDR1 is SGHTA and CDR2 FQGNSA. CDR3: CASSPRGGLIEQFF. The CDR3 DNA sequence: TGTGCCAGCAGCCCTCGGGGGGGCCTAATTGAGCAGTTCTTC.

In its sample, this clone was seen a few times. J is TRBJ2-7 and V is TRBV20-1; D not certain. Trimming pared 1 base from V and 5 bases from J, leaving 3 bases between. CDR1 is DFQATT, CDR2 SNEGSKA, per germline (reference sequence). There are 10 residues in the CDR3. This chain's CDR3 is CSARVNEQYF. CDR3 nucleotides: TGCAGTGCTAGAGTTAACGAGCAGTACTTC.

The V call is TRBV18, the J call TRBJ1-5, with TRBD1 identical over 9 bases. This CDR3 is 15 amino acids long. V was pared by 3 bases and J by 4 bases, with 4 bases of the junction left unmatched. Germline CDR1 KGHSH, CDR2 LQKENI. The DNA of the CDR3 is TGTGCCAGCTCACCTGGGACAGGGAGGAATCAGCCCCAGCATTTT. As protein: CASSPGTGRNQPQHF. Supplemented by reference TRBV18 and TRBJ1-5, the full variable domain reads NAGVMQNPRHLVRRRGQEARLRCSPMKGHSHVYWYRQLPEEGLKFMVYLQKENIIDESGMPKERFSAEFPKEGPSILRIQQVVRGDSAAYFCASSPGTGRNQPQHFGDGTRLSIL.

The V and J genes are TRBV10-3 and TRBJ2-7, with a tentative D call TRBD2 (6 bases). The CDR3 extends over 13 amino acids. V was trimmed by 3 bases and J by 5 bases, leaving 11 bases between them. The germline gives CDR1 ENHRY, CDR2 SYGVKD. CDR3 region: CAISDTSIHEQYF. The CDR3 nucleotides read TGTGCCATCAGTGATACTAGCATCCACGAGCAGTACTTC.

V and J are TRBV5-1 and TRBJ2-1; tentative D call: TRBD1 (5 bases). The V and J ends lost 4 bases and 4 bases respectively, with 15 bases between them. There are 15 residues in the CDR3. Germline V gene data show CDR1 as SGHRS and CDR2 as YFSETQ. Here the CDR3 DNA reads TGCGCCAGCAGCGCCGAGAGACAGTCTTACAATGAGCAGTTCTTC. Amino acid sequence: CASSAERQSYNEQFF.

The gene calls are TRBV28 and TRBJ1-2; D unclear. Trimming took 4 bases from V and 2 from J, leaving 11 bases between them. The CDR3 extends over 14 amino acids. From germline, CDR1 is MDHEN and CDR2 SYDVKM. This CDR3 reads CASSSPGRNYGYTF. In nucleotides, the CDR3 is TGTGCCAGCAGTTCCCCCGGTCGAAACTATGGCTACACCTTC.

The J gene is TRBJ1-1, the V gene TRBV10-2; 9 positions match TRBD1. The CDR3 length is 16 residues. Per the germline V gene, CDR1 is WSHSY and CDR2 is SAAADI. V lost 7 bases, J lost 1 base, and 10 bases stayed unmatched. This CDR3 is CASMPGTGQENTEAFF. The CDR3 DNA is TGCGCCAGCATGCCCGGGACAGGGCAAGAGAACACTGAAGCTTTCTTT.

The chain links TRBV27 to TRBJ2-7; 8 nucleotides match TRBD1. The CDR3 runs 14 residues. V shed 9 bases and J 2 bases; nucleotides not matched to a gene: 9. Germline V CDR1 and CDR2: MNHEY, SMNVEV (reference sequence). In nucleotides, the CDR3 is TGTGCCAGGGGTCGCCGGGACAGGCCCTACGAGCAGTACTTC. This translates into CARGRRDRPYEQYF.

V gene TRBV5-1 combines with J gene TRBJ2-1; the match to TRBD1 covers 8 bases. This CDR3 region has 13 residues. CDR1 SGHRS and CDR2 YFSETQ come from the germline V gene. Trimming at V came to 3 bases and at J to 5 bases, leaving 1 base not matched to a gene. CDR3 nucleotide sequence: TGCGCCAGCAGCTGGGACAGGCACAATGAGCAGTTCTTC. It translates to CASSWDRHNEQFF.

CDR3 coding DNA: TGTGCCAGCAGCTTGGGGGCAGTCAATCAGCCCCAGCATTTT. It is translated as CASSLGAVNQPQHF. This chain connects TRBV5-6 to TRBJ1-5; D unclear. Trimming removed 0 bases from V and 3 bases from J, with 7 bases in between. CDR1 is SGHDT and CDR2 is YYEEEE in the germline V gene. The CDR3 is made up of 14 amino acids.

The chain carries TRBV6-6 and TRBJ2-6; perhaps TRBD1 as D (6 bases). CDR1 and CDR2 (germline): MNHNY, SVGAGI (reference sequence). V lost 3 bases, J lost 2 bases, and 11 bases lay in between. The length of the CDR3 is 16 residues. As DNA, the CDR3 is TGTGCCAGCAGTTATGATCCAGGGGCTGGGGCCAACGTCCTGACTTTC. This encodes CASSYDPGAGANVLTF.

The chain is built from TRBV29-1 and TRBJ2-1; 8 nucleotides align to TRBD2. The CDR3 consists of 14 residues. Germline CDR1 SQVTM, CDR2 ANQGSEA. Losses at the gene ends were 0 bases for V and 4 bases for J; bases not matched to a gene: 2. CDR3 DNA sequence: TGCAGCGTTGAAGAGCTAGCGGGTTACAATGAGCAGTTCTTC. Translation gives CSVEELAGYNEQFF.

The chain joins TRBV13 to TRBJ1-2; 9 bases are a match to TRBD1. This CDR3 is built from 15 residues. Trimming removed 5 bases from V and 6 bases from J; junction bases left unmatched: 10. Per the germline V gene, CDR1 is PRHDT and CDR2 is FYEKMQ (reference sequence). This CDR3 reads CASSPTLDRGNGYTF. In DNA, the CDR3 is TGTGCCAGCAGCCCAACGCTCGACAGGGGGAATGGCTACACCTTC.

This clone came up a few times. This chain connects TRBV5-1 to TRBJ2-7, with TRBD1 identical over 7 bases. V trimming: 4 bases; J trimming: 6 bases; junction bases outside the gene matches: 4. The CDR3 sequence is 12 residues long. Germline-derived CDR1 and CDR2 are SGHRS and YFSETQ. The CDR3 region has the DNA TGCGCCAGCAGCCTTAACAGGGGCGAGCAGTACTTC. It translates to CASSLNRGEQYF.

This chain joins TRBV6-1 and TRBJ1-5; possible D gene TRBD1, 5 bases. Germline V gene sequence: CDR1 MNHNS, CDR2 SASEGT. The CDR3 is 13 residues long. V gave up 7 bases and J gave up 3 bases, with 10 bases separating them. The CDR3 DNA reads as TGTGCCAGCACCCGGGACTACAATCAGCCCCAGCATTTT. This codes for CASTRDYNQPQHF.

This chain uses TRBV2 with TRBJ2-2; 7 nucleotides match TRBD1. This CDR3 region has 15 residues. Germline lookup yields CDR1 SNHLY and CDR2 FYNNEI. V shed 1 base, J shed 8 bases, and the junction held 7 bases outside the gene matches. CDR3 sequence reads: CASSEGGRGSGELFF. CDR3 in DNA: TGTGCCAGCAGTGAAGGAGGCAGGGGGTCGGGGGAGCTGTTTTTT.

The chain links TRBV5-1 to TRBJ2-5; TRBD2 matches at 9 bases. Trimming removed 2 bases from V and 2 bases from J; junction bases left unmatched: 7. The CDR3 loop spans 16 amino acids. Germline CDR1 and CDR2: SGHRS and YFSETQ. In nucleotides, the CDR3 is TGCGCCAGCAGCTTCGGACTAGCGCAGGCACAAGAGACCCAGTACTTC. This codes for CASSFGLAQAQETQYF.

In regard to this clone: A much larger clone sits a single nucleotide away, making a read error possible. Other nucleotide sequences in the sample specify the same CDR3. This chain links TRBV4-2 with TRBJ2-7; 13 bases fit TRBD2. With V trimmed by 1 base and J by 4 bases, 4 bases remained unmatched. The germline gives CDR1 LGHNA, CDR2 YNFKEQ. The CDR3 consists of 16 residues. CDR3 sequence reads: CASSQGTSGSFYEQYF. In nucleotides, the CDR3 is TGTGCCAGCAGCCAAGGGACTAGCGGGAGTTTTTACGAGCAGTACTTC.

This chain uses TRBV11-2 with TRBJ2-5, with D perhaps TRBD1 (6 bases). Germline CDR1 and CDR2: SGHAT and FQNNGV. This CDR3 has 14 amino acids. Trimming took 5 bases from V and 1 from J, leaving 11 bases between them. The CDR3 DNA is TGTGCCAGCAGCACCTGGACAGCCCAAGAGACCCAGTACTTC. Protein: CASSTWTAQETQYF.

This sequence joins TRBV3-1 (or the pseudogene TRBV3-2) and TRBJ1-2; TRBD1 might be the D (6 bases). Germline V CDR1 and CDR2: LGHDT, YNNKEL (reference sequence). V shed 4 bases and J shed 4 bases, with 13 bases lying between them. CDR3 length: 14 amino acids. The CDR3 spells CASSREGTPYGYTF. The CDR3 DNA reads TGTGCCAGCAGCCGAGAGGGGACACCCTATGGCTACACCTTC.

The rearrangement joins TRBV5-6 to TRBJ2-1; the D gene is possibly TRBD1 (5 bases). The V end lost 4 bases, the J end lost 10 bases, and 21 bases lay between the germline ends. The CDR3 spans 15 residues. Germline V gene lookup returns CDR1 SGHDT and CDR2 YYEEEE. CDR3 sequence: CASSLNIPTWGEQFF. The CDR3 nucleotides are TGTGCCAGCAGCCTTAACATCCCCACTTGGGGCGAGCAGTTCTTC.

This clone was found a few times. The J gene is TRBJ2-4, the V gene TRBV4-1, with 9 bases lining up with TRBD2. The trim removed 1 base at V and 0 bases at J, leaving 4 bases unmatched. There are 17 residues in the CDR3. The germline gives CDR1 MGHRA, CDR2 YSYEKL. Written as DNA, the CDR3 is TGCGCCAGCAGCCAAGTTCTAGCGGGGAGAGCCAAAAACATTCAGTACTTC. Protein: CASSQVLAGRAKNIQYF.

This chain links TRBV18 with TRBJ1-4; D unresolved. Germline values: CDR1 KGHSH, CDR2 LQKENI. The CDR3 length is 13 residues. Deletions cut 6 bases from V and 5 bases from J, with 10 bases between. CDR3 sequence reads: CASSTLPNEKLFF. As DNA, the CDR3 is TGTGCCAGCTCTACACTACCCAATGAAAAACTGTTTTTT.

The CDR3 sequence is CASSPTDREGGLDEAFF. The CDR3 nucleotides read TGTGCCAGCTCACCCACGGACAGGGAAGGCGGGTTGGATGAAGCTTTCTTT. The chain links TRBV18 to TRBJ1-1; TRBD1 matches 8 bases. J gave up 7 bases and V 3 bases, and 16 bases lay outside the gene matches. The V gene's germline CDR1 is KGHSH and CDR2 LQKENI. The CDR3 covers 17 residues.

The CDR3: CASSKGWFGHRLYNSPLHF. CDR3 DNA: TGTGCCAGCAGCAAAGGATGGTTTGGCCACCGCCTCTATAATTCACCCCTCCACTTT. This chain joins TRBV21-1 and TRBJ1-6; the table names TRBD1, a call not compared with the DNA. TRBV21-1 is deemed a pseudogene. The CDR3 is 19 residues long.

This clone was seen only a few times. CDR3 nucleotide sequence: TGTGCCAGCAGTTTACAGACTAGCGGGGGTTCATATACGCAGTATTTT. Translating it yields CASSLQTSGGSYTQYF. The V call is TRBV27, the J call TRBJ2-3, with 12 positions matching TRBD2. Germline assignment: CDR1 MNHEY and CDR2 SMNVEV (reference sequence). The CDR3 runs to 16 residues. The trim removed 2 bases at V and 7 bases at J, leaving 7 bases unmatched.

This chain uses TRBV10-3 with TRBJ2-7, with a possible D match to TRBD2 (5 bases). In germline, CDR1 is ENHRY, CDR2 SYGVKD. The length of the CDR3 is 12 residues. V was cut by 11 bases and J by 0 bases, with 11 bases left in between. CDR3 sequence: CASRGSSYEQYF. The CDR3 DNA reads TGTGCCTCCCGGGGATCCTCCTACGAGCAGTACTTC.